A single sample is the source of the 15 T cell receptor beta chains below, sequenced in a study of CD8+ T cells in alopecia areata. Sequencing templates came from extracted RNA that was reverse transcribed into cDNA. Sequenced by immunoSEQ multiplex PCR; TCRdb stores in-frame clones only, minus some. The sample comprises 100,000 to 150,000 clones, about 50% of which are singletons, and about 17% rests with the top ten. The material was CD8+ T cells sorted from blood, obtained at week 0. These receptors were obtained from a human donor with alopecia areata.

This sequence joins TRBV6-4 and TRBJ2-1; the D gene is possibly TRBD2 (5 bases). The CDR3 extends over 13 amino acids. Deletions cut 2 bases from V and 6 bases from J, with 8 bases between. CDR1 and CDR2 (germline): MRHNA, SNTAGT. This chain's CDR3 is CASSDDRGNEQFF. CDR3 nucleotides: TGTGCCAGCAGTGACGATCGGGGCAATGAGCAGTTCTTC.

J is TRBJ2-5 and V is TRBV6-5; D is unclear. The germline V gene has CDR1 MNHEY and CDR2 SVGAGI. Trimming took off 0 bases at V and 5 bases at J, with 7 bases between the two ends. This CDR3 contains 13 residues. CDR3: CASSYSTSETQYF. The CDR3 region has the DNA TGTGCCAGCAGTTACTCGACCTCGGAGACCCAGTACTTC.

This clone came up a few times. A read error may account for a junction end that differs from germline. The chain employs TRBV7-7 and TRBJ2-5; unclear D gene. CDR1 SSHAT and CDR2 FNYEAQ come from the germline V gene (reference sequence). This CDR3 is built from 16 residues. The CDR3 loop reads CASSALPQGFGETQYF. CDR3 nucleotides: TGTGCTAGCAGCGCCTTGCCACAAGGATTTGGAGAGACCCAGTACTTC.

This chain joins TRBV5-1 and TRBJ1-2; 8 bases agree with TRBD1. The germline CDR1 and CDR2 sequences are SGHRS and YFSETQ. The V and J ends lost 5 bases and 3 bases, in that order; junction bases with no gene match: 12. There are 16 residues in the CDR3. The CDR3 spells CASSTPGGADDYGYTF. In DNA form, the CDR3 reads TGCGCCAGCAGTACCCCAGGGGGCGCAGATGACTATGGCTACACCTTC. Based on the CDR3 plus reference TRBV5-1 and TRBJ1-2, the full variable domain is KAGVTQTPRYLIKTRGQQVTLSCSPISGHRSVSWYQQTPGQGLQFLFEYFSETQRNKGNFPGRFSGRQFSNSRSEMNVSTLELGDSALYLCASSTPGGADDYGYTFGSGTRLTVV.

The chain carries TRBV7-8 and TRBJ1-2, with D possibly matching TRBD1 (5 bases). CDR1 and CDR2 from the germline V gene are SGHVS and FQNEAQ. The CDR3 has 14 amino acids. Trimming stripped 4 bases from V and 0 bases from J, with 9 bases between. The CDR3 DNA is TGTGCCAGCAGCTCTCAGGGTGCTAACTATGGCTACACCTTC. Translating gives CASSSQGANYGYTF.

This chain links TRBV30 with TRBJ1-1; TRBD1 aligns across 7 bases. Per germline, CDR1 GTSNPN and CDR2 SVGIG (reference sequence). After removal of 3 bases from V and 1 base from J, the junction contained 2 bases not matched to a gene. The CDR3 is made up of 13 amino acids. CDR3 nucleotide sequence: TGTGCCTGGAGGGGGGACAGGAACACTGAAGCTTTCTTT. Protein: CAWRGDRNTEAFF.

V gene TRBV5-6 combines with J gene TRBJ1-5; 7 positions match TRBD1. Germline V CDR1 and CDR2: SGHDT, YYEEEE. The CDR3 extends over 14 amino acids. After removal of 4 bases from V and 4 bases from J, the junction contained 5 bases not matched to a gene. CDR3: CASSARGWNQPQHF. CDR3 DNA: TGTGCCAGCAGCGCCAGGGGGTGGAATCAGCCCCAGCATTTT.

The chain carries TRBV30 and TRBJ1-1; D ambiguous. The CDR3 extends over 11 amino acids. The V gene lost 4 bases and the J gene lost 7 bases, with 10 bases spanning the gap. CDR1 and CDR2 from the germline V gene are GTSNPN and SVGIG (reference sequence). The CDR3 loop is CAWTAEIEAFF. DNA for the CDR3: TGTGCCTGGACGGCCGAGATTGAAGCTTTCTTT.

This clone was seen a handful of times. The rearrangement links TRBV19 to TRBJ2-5, with a tentative D call TRBD2 (6 bases). Trimming removed 1 base at V and 5 bases at J, with 11 bases between. The CDR3 length is 14 residues. From germline, CDR1 is LNHDA and CDR2 SQIVND (reference sequence). The CDR3 DNA sequence: TGTGCCAGTAGTATAGTTTTCGGAGGGGAGACCCAGTACTTC. It is translated as CASSIVFGGETQYF.

The V call is TRBV2, the J call TRBJ1-5; 7 bases align to TRBD1. Germline V CDR1 and CDR2: SNHLY, FYNNEI. V gave up 7 bases and J gave up 0 bases; unmatched junction bases: 12. CDR3 length: 17 residues. The DNA for the CDR3 is TGTGCCAGCAACCATGGGACAGAAATGTATAGCAATCAGCCCCAGCATTTT. Amino acid sequence: CASNHGTEMYSNQPQHF.

J is TRBJ2-5 and V is TRBV7-9; unclear D gene. Trimming pared 2 bases from V and 3 bases from J, leaving 7 bases between. The germline V gene has CDR1 SEHNR and CDR2 FQNEAQ (reference sequence). This CDR3 is 13 amino acids long. CDR3 nucleotide sequence: TGTGCCAGCAGCTTAACAGTTGAAGAGACCCAGTACTTC. Protein product: CASSLTVEETQYF.

The table lists this clone with a few counts. The chain links TRBV4-1 to TRBJ1-4; no clear D gene. V was cut by 1 base and J by 5 bases, with 5 bases left in between. This CDR3 is built from 13 residues. Germline values: CDR1 MGHRA, CDR2 YSYEKL. The CDR3: CASSQAANEKLFF. The DNA for the CDR3 is TGCGCCAGCAGCCAAGCGGCCAATGAAAAACTGTTTTTT.

This clone was observed a few times. This chain uses TRBV13 with TRBJ2-7, with TRBD1 matching over 9 bases. The germline V gene encodes CDR1 PRHDT and CDR2 FYEKMQ (reference sequence). The CDR3 has 14 residues. V was pared by 2 bases and J by 5 bases, with 4 bases of the junction left unmatched. CDR3 region: CASSLMGQGHEQYF. CDR3 DNA sequence: TGTGCCAGCAGCTTAATGGGACAGGGCCACGAGCAGTACTTC.

The chain couples TRBV6-5 to TRBJ2-6; TRBD1 is a possible D gene (6 bases). Trimming removed 5 bases at V and 4 bases at J, with 9 bases between. This CDR3 has 14 residues. Germline V lookup: CDR1 MNHEY, CDR2 SVGAGI. The CDR3 reads CASSQTGGANVLTF. CDR3 DNA sequence: TGTGCCAGCAGTCAAACAGGGGGGGCCAACGTCCTGACTTTC.

The chain carries TRBV25-1 and TRBJ1-1; D gene unclear. Germline V lookup: CDR1 MGHDK, CDR2 SYGVNS. This CDR3 contains 13 residues. V was cut by 1 base and J by 6 bases, with 9 bases left in between. The CDR3 loop reads CASSEFGSSEAFF. The CDR3 DNA sequence: TGTGCCAGCAGTGAATTTGGGAGTTCTGAAGCTTTCTTT.